This is a list of T cell receptor beta chains from one sample in a study of Graves' ophthalmopathy and Graves' hyperthyroidism. TCRdb used MiXCR to reprocess the multiplex PCR reads, holding one entry per CDR3 protein. There are 500,000 to 600,000 distinct CDR3 sequences in the sample; less than 40% occur only once, and about 4.2% lies in the top ten. The sequenced sample consisted of peripheral blood or thyroid tissue (not recorded which). These receptors all come from an adult man with Graves' hyperthyroidism. Both conserved end residues are part of each CDR3. Fields, in order: V gene, J gene, clone size, D gene, CDR3 DNA, CDR3 protein. The D gene is left open where the match is weak. Clone size is stated in some rows and not others, as once, few, many or a class when expanded.

v_gene: TRBV6-4
j_gene: TRBJ2-2
abundance: many
d_gene: TRBD1
CDR3nt: TGTGCCAGCAGTGACGAAGGGGGCGCCGGGGAGCTGTTTTTT
CDR3aa: CASSDEGGAGELFF

v_gene: TRBV2
j_gene: TRBJ1-2
abundance: -
d_gene: TRBD1
CDR3nt: TGTGCCAGCAGTGAGATTCCGGGACAGGGCAACTATGGCTACACCTTC
CDR3aa: CASSEIPGQGNYGYTF

v_gene: TRBV20-1
j_gene: TRBJ1-2
abundance: -
d_gene: -
CDR3nt: TGCAGTGCTAGACCAACCTGGGACTATGGCTACACCTTC
CDR3aa: CSARPTWDYGYTF

v_gene: TRBV27
j_gene: TRBJ1-5
abundance: few
d_gene: -
CDR3nt: TGTGCCAGCAGTTTTCGGCCGGATAGCAATCAGCCCCAGCATTTT
CDR3aa: CASSFRPDSNQPQHF

v_gene: TRBV13
j_gene: TRBJ2-5
abundance: few
d_gene: -
CDR3nt: TGTGCCAGCAGGCCCGGGAATACAGTGGAGACCCAGTACTTC
CDR3aa: CASRPGNTVETQYF

v_gene: TRBV29-1
j_gene: TRBJ2-6
abundance: -
d_gene: -
CDR3nt: TGCAGCGTGTGGGACGGCATGACTTTC
CDR3aa: CSVWDGMTF

v_gene: TRBV24-1
j_gene: TRBJ2-7
abundance: -
d_gene: TRBD2
CDR3nt: TGTGCCAGCAGCTTGGCCGGGACTAGAGGGGGCGAGCAGTACTTC
CDR3aa: CASSLAGTRGGEQYF

v_gene: TRBV29-1
j_gene: TRBJ2-7
abundance: -
d_gene: TRBD2
CDR3nt: TGCAGCGGTCGGACTAGCGGGAGTTCGAATGAGCAGTACTTC
CDR3aa: CSGRTSGSSNEQYF

v_gene: TRBV2
j_gene: TRBJ1-2
abundance: few
d_gene: TRBD1
CDR3nt: TGTGCCAGCAGTGAGACAGGGGGTAGAGGCTACACCTTC
CDR3aa: CASSETGGRGYTF

v_gene: TRBV20-1
j_gene: TRBJ1-2
abundance: -
d_gene: -
CDR3nt: TGCAGTGCTAGCCGGACCGTAGACAGCTATGGCTACACCTTC
CDR3aa: CSASRTVDSYGYTF